This T cell receptor (beta chain) was sequenced for a study of shared clonotypes between healthy human individuals. Study context: A couple of women and three men aged 18 to 49 made up the donors.

Turning to this clone: Its antigen remains unknown. Other nucleotide sequences from this sample produce the same CDR3.

Germline loops: CDR1 MDHEN, CDR2 SYDVKM. The length of the CDR3 is 15 residues. Losses at the gene ends were 3 bases for V and 4 bases for J; bases not matched to a gene: 3. The study, taken as a whole, reports: Genetic and exposure-history diversity was limited by the small donor number. Sampling involved blood alone; tissue repertoires likely differ.

The table came from immunoSEQ multiplex PCR; TCRdb's copy has only in-frame clones and leaves some out. The sample lists over 1.4 million clones, around 97% seen once, with roughly 1.1% in the top ten. What was sequenced was naive CD4+ T cells sorted from blood. Described subset: CD45RA+ positively selected. J is TRBJ2-7 and V is TRBV28; 13 nucleotides line up with TRBD2. The TCR was taken from a man aged 25-45 years in good health. The CDR3 DNA reads TGTGCCAGCAGTTTCGGGACTAGCGGGACTTACGAGCAGTACTTC. Amino acids: CASSFGTSGTYEQYF.